The TCR beta chain described here comes from a study of blood T cells in healthy people across ages. Combining a sample-barcoded 5' primer with a J-beta primer mix, a second PCR ran for 7 to 11 cycles. Each of the samples gave a minimum of 3 million paired-end reads that contained CDR3. TCRdb processed the 5' RACE reads anew with MiXCR; each CDR3 protein has one entry. The table records over 950,000 distinct CDR3 sequences, 35% to 45% of them present only once. Caucasian individuals from Russia who were healthy and aged 6 to 90 acted as donors. Concerning this clonotype: This sequence may be a read error, since a much larger clone differs from it by one base.

The CDR3 spans 11 residues. Germline V gene lookup returns CDR1 SGHTA and CDR2 FQGNSA. The sequence derives from a man aged 18 to 30 in good health. The gene calls are TRBV7-2 and TRBJ2-7; no definite D call. The specimen was blood. CDR3: CASSLKYEQHF. In DNA form, the CDR3 reads TGTGCCAGCAGCTTAAAATACGAGCAGCACTTC.